The present T cell receptor beta chain was sequenced within a study of regulatory T cells in long-lasting Graves disease. Looked up from germline, CDR1 is MNHNS and CDR2 is SASEGT. The V end was cut by 2 bases, the J end by 4 bases, with 2 bases between. The CDR3 has 11 residues. In building TCR beta libraries, iRepertoire HTBI primers were used together with Arm-PCR of CDR3 regions. TCRdb independently ran MiXCR on the multiplex PCR reads; one entry per CDR3 protein. The table records roughly 400,000 distinct CDR3 sequences, 21% of them present only once. Specified time point: persistent/refractory GD, antithyroid drugs over 5 years with positive TRAb. PBMC-extracted RNA yielded the TCR library. This clonotype was picked up many times.

This TCR came from a female donor with Graves disease. This sample comprised peripheral blood mononuclear cells (PBMCs), obtained when the disease was refractory, from a patient treated with antithyroid drugs. The chain carries TRBV6-1 and TRBJ1-2; D call uncertain. The CDR3 protein is CASSESYGYTF. CDR3 sequence (DNA): TGTGCCAGCAGTGAAAGCTATGGCTACACCTTC.